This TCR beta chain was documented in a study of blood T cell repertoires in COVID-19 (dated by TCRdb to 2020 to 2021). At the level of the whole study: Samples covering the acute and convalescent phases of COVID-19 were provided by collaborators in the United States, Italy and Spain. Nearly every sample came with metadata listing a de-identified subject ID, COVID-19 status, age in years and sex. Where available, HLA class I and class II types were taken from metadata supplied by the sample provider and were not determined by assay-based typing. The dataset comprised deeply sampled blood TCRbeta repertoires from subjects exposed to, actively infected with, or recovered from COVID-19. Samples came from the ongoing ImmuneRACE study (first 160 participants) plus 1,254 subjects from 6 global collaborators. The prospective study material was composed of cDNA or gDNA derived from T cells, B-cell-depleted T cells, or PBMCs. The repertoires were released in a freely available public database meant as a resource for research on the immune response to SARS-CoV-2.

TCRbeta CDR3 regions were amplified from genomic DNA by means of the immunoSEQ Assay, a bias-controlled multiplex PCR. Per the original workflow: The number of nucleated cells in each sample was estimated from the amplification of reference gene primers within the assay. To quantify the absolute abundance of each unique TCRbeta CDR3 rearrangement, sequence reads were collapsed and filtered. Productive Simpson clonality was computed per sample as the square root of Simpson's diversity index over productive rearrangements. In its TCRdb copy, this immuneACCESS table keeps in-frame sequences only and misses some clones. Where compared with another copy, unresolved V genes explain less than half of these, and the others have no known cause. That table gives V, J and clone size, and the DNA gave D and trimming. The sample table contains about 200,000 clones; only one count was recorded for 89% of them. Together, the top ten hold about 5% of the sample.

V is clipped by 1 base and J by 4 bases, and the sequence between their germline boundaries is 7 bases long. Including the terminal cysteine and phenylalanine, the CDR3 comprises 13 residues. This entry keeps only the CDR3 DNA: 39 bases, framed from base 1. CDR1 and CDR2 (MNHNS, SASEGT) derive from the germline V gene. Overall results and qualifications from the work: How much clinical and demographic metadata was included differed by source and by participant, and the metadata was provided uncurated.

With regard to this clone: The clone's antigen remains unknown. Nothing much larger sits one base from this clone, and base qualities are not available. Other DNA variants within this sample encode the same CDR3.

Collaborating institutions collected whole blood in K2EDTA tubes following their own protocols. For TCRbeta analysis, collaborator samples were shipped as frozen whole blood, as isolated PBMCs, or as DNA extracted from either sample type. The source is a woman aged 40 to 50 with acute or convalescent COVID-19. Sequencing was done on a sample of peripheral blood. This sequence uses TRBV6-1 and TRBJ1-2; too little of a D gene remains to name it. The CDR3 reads CASSEGAGYGYTF. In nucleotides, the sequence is TGTGCCAGCAGTGAAGGGGCAGGCTATGGCTACACCTTC.